This T cell receptor beta chain was captured in a study of cytomegalovirus exposure and HLA in healthy donors. Broader study findings: Another analysis was done later, and it associated more than 15,000 TCR beta sequences with HLA alleles at 0.05 false discovery rate. One later analysis reportedly identified an Asian-associated ancestry cluster that showed fewer N-insertions than the approximately 700-donor mean.

As to this clone: The antigen is not known.

This PCR relied on a set of 60 Vbeta primers and 13 Jbeta primers. Libraries were prepared by immunoSEQ multiplex PCR; TCRdb keeps only in-frame clonotypes and omits some of them. The sample includes around 150,000 clones, 71% of them seen just once. Between the trimmed V and J ends, which lost 9 bases and 4 bases, there was a span of 19 bases. The CDR3 length is 15 residues. Germline-derived CDR1 and CDR2 are MNHEY and SMNVEV (reference sequence). This receptor was taken from a woman between 25 and 40 years old in good health and CMV-seronegative. V is TRBV27 and J is TRBJ2-1; D remains ambiguous. Sequencing input: PBMCs. The chain's CDR3 is CASLNRATGYNEQFF. In DNA, the CDR3 is TGTGCCAGTTTAAATCGAGCTACGGGTTACAATGAGCAGTTCTTC.